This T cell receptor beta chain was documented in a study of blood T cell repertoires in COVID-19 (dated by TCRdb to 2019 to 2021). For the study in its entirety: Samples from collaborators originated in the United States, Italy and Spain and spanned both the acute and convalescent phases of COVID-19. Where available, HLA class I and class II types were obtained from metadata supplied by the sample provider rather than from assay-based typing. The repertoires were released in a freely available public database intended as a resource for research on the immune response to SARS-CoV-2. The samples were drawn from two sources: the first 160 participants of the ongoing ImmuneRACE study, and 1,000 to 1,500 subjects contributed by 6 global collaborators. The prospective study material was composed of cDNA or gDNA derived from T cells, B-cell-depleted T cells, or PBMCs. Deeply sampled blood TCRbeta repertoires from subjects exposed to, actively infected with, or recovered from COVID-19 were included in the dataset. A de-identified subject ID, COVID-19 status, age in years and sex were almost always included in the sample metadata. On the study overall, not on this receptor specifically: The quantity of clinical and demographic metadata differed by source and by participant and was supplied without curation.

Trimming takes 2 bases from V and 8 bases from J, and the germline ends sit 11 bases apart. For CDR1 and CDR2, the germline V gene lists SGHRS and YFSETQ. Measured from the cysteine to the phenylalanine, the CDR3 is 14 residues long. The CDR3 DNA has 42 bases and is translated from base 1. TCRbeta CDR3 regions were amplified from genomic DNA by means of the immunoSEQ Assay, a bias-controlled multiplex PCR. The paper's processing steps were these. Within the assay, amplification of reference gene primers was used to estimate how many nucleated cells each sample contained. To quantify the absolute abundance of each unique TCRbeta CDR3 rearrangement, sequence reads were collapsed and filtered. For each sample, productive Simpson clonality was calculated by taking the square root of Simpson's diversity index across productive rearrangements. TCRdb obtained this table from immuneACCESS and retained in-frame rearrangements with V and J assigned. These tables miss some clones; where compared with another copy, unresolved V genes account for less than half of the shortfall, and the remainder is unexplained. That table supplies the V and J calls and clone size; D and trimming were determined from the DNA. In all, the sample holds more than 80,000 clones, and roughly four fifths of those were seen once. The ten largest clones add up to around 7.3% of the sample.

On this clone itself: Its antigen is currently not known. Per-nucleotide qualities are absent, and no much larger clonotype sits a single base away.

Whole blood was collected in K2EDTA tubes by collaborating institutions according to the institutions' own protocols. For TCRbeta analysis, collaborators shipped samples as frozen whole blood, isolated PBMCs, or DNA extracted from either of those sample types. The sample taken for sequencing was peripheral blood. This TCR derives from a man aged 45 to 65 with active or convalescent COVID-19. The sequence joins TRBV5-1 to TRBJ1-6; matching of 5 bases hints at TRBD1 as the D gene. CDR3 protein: CASSFKGMDSPLHF. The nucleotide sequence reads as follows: TGCGCCAGCAGCTTTAAGGGGATGGATTCACCCCTCCACTTT.